This T cell receptor beta chain stems from a study of T cell responses to AZD1222 COVID-19 vaccine (dated by TCRdb to 2020 to 2023). In terms of the full investigation: AZD1222 recipients with second doses at about 4 weeks or about 12 weeks were pooled, because spike-specific TCR depth and breadth did not differ between schedules. A total of 230 or so trial participants underwent TCR sequencing, of whom approximately 210 received two doses of AZD1222 and about 25 received two doses of the MenACWY control vaccine. Trial participants were enrolled into age subgroups of 18-55, 56-69 and 70-plus years, which contained approximately 150, 30 and 60 TCR-sequenced participants, respectively.

Broader findings and caveats from the paper: Participants were mostly white British, with more females than males. The authors suggested clonal diversity may have been underestimated. Epitopes outside the regions mutated in the B.1.351 and B.1.1.7 variants were reportedly recognized by nearly half of the unique spike-specific TCRs. After two AZD1222 doses, both the breadth and the depth of spike-specific TCRs were significantly higher than at day 0 and than in MenACWY recipients. Only a handful of AZD1222 recipients were SARS-CoV-2 seropositive at baseline, limiting conclusions about previously exposed vaccinees. Because no samples from the day 14 peak response were available, repertoires could be characterized only after the peak T cell response. The whole spike protein was spanned by vaccine-associated CD4 TCRs, and dominant responses were seen in regions 160-218 and 743-854. The 56-69-year group was small, and its depth increase did not reach significance, likely because of low power.

Reading the germline V gene (reference sequence) gives CDR1 GTSNPN and CDR2 SVGIG. The junction shows trimming of 4 bases on V and 2 bases on J, plus 12 bases between the germline ends. Reading from cysteine to phenylalanine, the CDR3 counts 15 amino acids. Only the CDR3 region is kept as DNA, spanning 45 bases read in frame from base 1. Comments on this clone: Its antigen remains unidentified. Per-base qualities were not stored, and no clone one base away is much larger.

Explained via the paper, the time point label denotes: baseline before first vaccination. The vaccinee samples were drawn from two UK trials, COV001 and COV002, one of which was a single-blind randomized controlled phase 2/3 trial testing AZD1222 (ChAdOx1 nCoV-19) in healthy adults. For TCRbeta chain sequencing, PBMC samples from trial participants were taken at day 0 and at day 28 after the second dose. The CDR3 regions of human TCRbeta chains were subjected to immunosequencing. The original pipeline was this. TCRs in the repertoires were matched against a reference library of SARS-CoV-2-specific TCRs that had been generated with the MIRA antigen-specificity platform. Breadth meant the fraction of unique TCRs that were SARS-CoV-2-associated, whereas depth meant the fraction of total T cells that were SARS-CoV-2-associated. Using the MIRA data, each spike-specific TCR was assigned both to the spike region to which the TCR was reactive and to a CD4 or CD8 class. Log10-transformed breadth and depth values were compared by one-way ANOVA with Sidak's multiple comparisons tests. TCRdb carries this immuneACCESS record with in-frame sequences only. Its versions omit some clonotypes, under half of them owing to an unresolved V gene in the studies checked, with the rest unexplained. That table gives V, J and clone size, and the DNA gave D and trimming. The sample table records about 100,000 clones; around 90% of these occur just once. Together, the top ten hold roughly 1.7% of the sample.

This material consisted of peripheral blood, taken on day 0 of AZD1222 vaccination. This receptor was obtained from an adult in good health. The rearrangement joined TRBV30 to TRBJ1-6; no D gene is confidently identified. The base sequence is TGTGCCTGGACAGGAGGATCCACCTATAATTCACCCCTCCACTTT. Its protein is CAWTGGSTYNSPLHF.